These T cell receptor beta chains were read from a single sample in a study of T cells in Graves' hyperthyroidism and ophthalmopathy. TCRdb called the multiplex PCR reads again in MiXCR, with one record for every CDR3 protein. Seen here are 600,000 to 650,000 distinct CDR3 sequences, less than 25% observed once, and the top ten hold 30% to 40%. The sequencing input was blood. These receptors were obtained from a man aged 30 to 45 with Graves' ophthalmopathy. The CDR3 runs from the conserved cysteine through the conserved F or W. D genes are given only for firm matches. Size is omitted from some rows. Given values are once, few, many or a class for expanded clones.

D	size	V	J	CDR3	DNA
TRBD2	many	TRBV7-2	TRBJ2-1	CASSLEREGYNEQFF	TGTGCCAGCAGCTTAGAGCGGGAGGGTTACAATGAGCAGTTCTTC
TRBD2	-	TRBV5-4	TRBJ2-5	CASSRGLARGSETQYF	TGTGCCAGCAGCAGGGGACTAGCCCGTGGATCGGAGACCCAGTACTTC
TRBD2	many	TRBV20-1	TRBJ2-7	CSAPPRASGHSYEQYF	TGCAGTGCTCCCCCTAGGGCTAGCGGACACTCCTACGAGCAGTACTTC
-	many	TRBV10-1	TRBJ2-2	CASSESRNTGELFF	TGCGCCAGCAGTGAGTCCCGGAACACCGGGGAGCTGTTTTTT
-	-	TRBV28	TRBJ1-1	CATQAHTENTEAFF	TGTGCCACCCAGGCCCACACAGAGAACACTGAAGCTTTCTTT
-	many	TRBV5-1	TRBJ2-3	CASSSGSSTDTQYF	TGCGCCAGCAGCTCGGGGAGTAGCACAGATACGCAGTATTTT
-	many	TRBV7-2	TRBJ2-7	CASSLNWLYEQYF	TGTGCCAGCAGCTTAAACTGGCTCTACGAGCAGTACTTC
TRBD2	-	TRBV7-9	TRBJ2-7	CASSSTSGIYEQYF	TGTGCCAGCAGCTCGACTAGCGGGATTTACGAGCAGTACTTC
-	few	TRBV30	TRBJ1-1	CAWLSRGTGINTEAFF	TGTGCCTGGCTCTCGAGGGGGACGGGGATAAACACTGAAGCTTTCTTT
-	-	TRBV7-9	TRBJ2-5	CASSSSSGQETQYF	TGTGCCAGCAGCTCTTCCAGCGGCCAAGAGACCCAGTACTTC
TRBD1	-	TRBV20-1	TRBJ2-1	CSGPHRGSYNEQFF	TGCAGTGGCCCACACAGGGGCTCCTACAATGAGCAGTTCTTC
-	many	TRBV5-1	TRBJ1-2	CASSRDPARSNGYTF	TGCGCCAGCAGCCGCGATCCTGCAAGGTCTAATGGCTACACCTTC
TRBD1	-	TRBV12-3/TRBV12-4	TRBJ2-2	CASSVLGGAGELFF	TGTGCCAGCAGTGTCCTAGGGGGCGCCGGGGAGCTGTTTTTT
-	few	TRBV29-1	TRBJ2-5	CSVVTSHQETQYF	TGCAGCGTTGTCACTTCCCACCAAGAGACCCAGTACTTC
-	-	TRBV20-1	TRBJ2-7	CSARDIAGAYEQYF	TGCAGTGCTAGAGATATTGCGGGCGCCTACGAGCAGTACTTC
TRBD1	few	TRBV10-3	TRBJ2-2	CAISATGPGELFF	TGTGCCATCAGTGCGACAGGGCCCGGGGAGCTGTTTTTT
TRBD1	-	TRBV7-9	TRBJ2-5	CASSLGQGRLETQYF	TGTGCCAGCAGCTTGGGACAGGGAAGGCTGGAGACCCAGTACTTC
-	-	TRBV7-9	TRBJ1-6	CASSFPSPLHF	TGTGCCAGCAGCTTCCCCTCACCCCTCCACTTT
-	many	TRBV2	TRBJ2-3	CASSELGSTDTQYF	TGTGCCAGCAGTGAATTAGGAAGCACAGATACGCAGTATTTT
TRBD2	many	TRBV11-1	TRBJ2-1	CASSLRSGRGSYNEQFF	TGTGCCAGCAGCTTAAGGAGCGGGAGGGGGTCCTACAATGAGCAGTTCTTC
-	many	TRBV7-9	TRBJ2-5	CASSPPGTPWGETQYF	TGTGCCAGCAGCCCGCCTGGGACACCCTGGGGAGAGACCCAGTACTTC
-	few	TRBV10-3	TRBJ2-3	CAISGGRERTDTQYF	TGTGCCATCAGTGGGGGGCGGGAGCGCACAGATACGCAGTATTTT
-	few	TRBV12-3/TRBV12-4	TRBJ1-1	CASSPGLPEAFF	TGTGCCAGCAGTCCCGGATTGCCTGAAGCTTTCTTT
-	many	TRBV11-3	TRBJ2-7	CASSPSGSTYEQYF	TGTGCCAGCAGCCCTTCGGGCAGTACCTACGAGCAGTACTTC
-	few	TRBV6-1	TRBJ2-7	CASSEDEASGVREQYF	TGTGCCAGCAGTGAAGATGAGGCGTCAGGTGTCAGGGAGCAGTACTTC
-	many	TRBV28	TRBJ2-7	CASSPPGNYEQYF	TGTGCCAGCAGCCCCCCCGGAAACTACGAGCAGTACTTC
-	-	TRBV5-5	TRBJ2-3	CASSFNVGASTDTQYF	TGTGCCAGCAGCTTTAATGTGGGCGCAAGCACAGATACGCAGTATTTT
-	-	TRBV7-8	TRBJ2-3	CASSLNWGRTDTQYF	TGTGCCAGCAGCTTGAACTGGGGGCGGACAGATACGCAGTATTTT
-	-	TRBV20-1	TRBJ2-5	CSARAVYSRRATETQYF	TGCAGTGCTAGAGCAGTCTATAGCAGGAGGGCCACGGAGACCCAGTACTTC
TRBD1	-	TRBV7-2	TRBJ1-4	CASSLKDRVREKLFF	TGTGCCAGCAGCCTGAAGGACAGGGTGCGGGAAAAACTGTTTTTT
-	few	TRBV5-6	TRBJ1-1	CASSWIVADTEAFF	TGTGCCAGCAGCTGGATCGTCGCGGACACTGAAGCTTTCTTT
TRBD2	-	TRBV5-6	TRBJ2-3	CASSFAAGTNYADTQYF	TGTGCCAGCAGCTTCGCCGCTGGGACTAATTACGCAGATACGCAGTATTTT
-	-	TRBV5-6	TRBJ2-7	CASSLGSQDYEQYF	TGTGCCAGCAGCTTGGGGTCACAAGACTACGAGCAGTACTTC
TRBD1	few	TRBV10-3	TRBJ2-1	CAISAGTAYNEQFF	TGTGCCATCAGTGCCGGGACAGCCTACAATGAGCAGTTCTTC
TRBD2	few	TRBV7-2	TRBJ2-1	CASSLVGPSGSEQFF	TGTGCCAGCAGCTTAGTGGGTCCTAGCGGGAGTGAGCAGTTCTTC
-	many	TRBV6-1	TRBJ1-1	CASRRWRDTEAFF	TGTGCCAGCAGGAGGTGGAGGGACACTGAAGCTTTCTTT
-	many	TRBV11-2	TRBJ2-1	CASSLVLGMGYNEQFF	TGTGCCAGCAGCTTAGTACTCGGGATGGGCTACAATGAGCAGTTCTTC
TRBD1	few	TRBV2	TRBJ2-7	CASTPGQASYEQYF	TGTGCCAGCACTCCGGGACAGGCCTCTTACGAGCAGTACTTC
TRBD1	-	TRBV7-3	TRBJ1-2	CASSLTGDRIYGYTF	TGTGCCAGCAGCTTAACGGGGGACAGGATCTATGGCTACACCTTC
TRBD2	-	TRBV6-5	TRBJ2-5	CASSYSRGEETQYF	TGTGCCAGCAGTTACTCACGGGGGGAAGAGACCCAGTACTTC
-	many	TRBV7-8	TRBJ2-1	CASSSLALISSEQFF	TGTGCCAGCAGCTCACTAGCCCTAATCTCCAGTGAGCAGTTCTTC
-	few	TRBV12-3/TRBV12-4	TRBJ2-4	CASRLAMNIQYF	TGTGCCAGCAGGCTAGCCATGAACATTCAGTACTTC
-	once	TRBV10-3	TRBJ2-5	CAIDGAPESYF	TGTGCCATCGATGGGGCCCCAGAGTCGTACTTC
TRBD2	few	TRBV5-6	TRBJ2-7	CASSLAGTSRYEQYF	TGTGCCAGCAGCTTAGCCGGGACTAGTCGCTACGAGCAGTACTTC
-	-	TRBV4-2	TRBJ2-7	CASSQTGPFPEQYF	TGTGCCAGCAGCCAAACCGGGCCCTTCCCCGAGCAGTACTTC
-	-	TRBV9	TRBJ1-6	CASSVAGESAAPLHF	TGTGCCAGCAGCGTAGCAGGGGAGTCCGCGGCACCCCTCCACTTT